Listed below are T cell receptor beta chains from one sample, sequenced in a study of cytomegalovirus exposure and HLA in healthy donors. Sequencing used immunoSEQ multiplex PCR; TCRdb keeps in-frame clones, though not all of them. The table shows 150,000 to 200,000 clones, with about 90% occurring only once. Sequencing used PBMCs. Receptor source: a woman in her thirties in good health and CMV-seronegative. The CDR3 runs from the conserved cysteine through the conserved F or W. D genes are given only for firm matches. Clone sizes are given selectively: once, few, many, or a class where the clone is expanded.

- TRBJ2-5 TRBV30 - CACVGTFGKETQYF TGTGCCTGCGTTGGGACTTTCGGTAAAGAGACCCAGTACTTC
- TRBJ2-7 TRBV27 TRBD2 CATREAWAQYF TGTGCCACCCGGGAGGCATGGGCTCAGTACTTC
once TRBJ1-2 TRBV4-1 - CASRAGVSNNYGYTF TGCGCCAGCAGGGCAGGGGTAAGCAATAACTATGGCTACACCTTC
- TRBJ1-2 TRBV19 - CASSLFRQGTSNYGYTF TGTGCCAGTAGTCTGTTCCGACAAGGCACCTCTAACTATGGCTACACCTTC
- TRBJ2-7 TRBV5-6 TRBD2 CASSSRELSGIYEQYF TGTGCCAGCAGCTCCCGGGAACTTAGCGGGATCTACGAGCAGTACTTC
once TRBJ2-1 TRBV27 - CASSLFCRDIEQFF TGTGCCAGCAGTTTATTTTGTCGGGACATTGAGCAGTTCTTC
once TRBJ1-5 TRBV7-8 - CASSPEIVRNQPQHF TGTGCCAGCAGCCCCGAGATTGTGCGCAATCAGCCCCAGCATTTT
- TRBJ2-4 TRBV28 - CASQGVRLAKNIQYF TGTGCCAGCCAAGGGGTTCGGTTAGCCAAAAACATTCAGTACTTC
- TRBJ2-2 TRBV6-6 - CASRRGGTNTGELFF TGTGCCAGTCGTCGGGGAGGAACGAACACCGGGGAGCTGTTTTTT
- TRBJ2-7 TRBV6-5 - CASSYLTGDYEQYF TGTGCCAGCAGTTACCTGACAGGTGACTACGAGCAGTACTTC
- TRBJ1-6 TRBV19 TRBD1 CASSIVGTANSPLHF TGTGCCAGTAGTATAGTGGGGACAGCGAATTCACCCCTCCACTTT
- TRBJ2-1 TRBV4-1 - CASSQTSSARSYNEQFF TGCGCCAGCAGCCAAACCTCTAGCGCTCGCTCCTACAATGAGCAGTTCTTC
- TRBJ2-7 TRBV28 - CASSFGRAGHGRGHTYEQYF TGTGCCAGCAGTTTCGGACGGGCGGGACACGGTAGGGGCCACACCTACGAGCAGTACTTC
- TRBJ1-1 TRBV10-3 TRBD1 CAIRGQANTEAFF TGTGCCATCAGAGGACAGGCGAACACTGAAGCTTTCTTT
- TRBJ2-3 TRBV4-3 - CASNPDRLSSSTDTQYF TGCGCCAGCAACCCAGACAGACTCTCTTCTAGCACAGATACGCAGTATTTT
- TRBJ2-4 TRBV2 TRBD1 CASSLDRGNIQYF TGTGCCAGCAGCCTCGACAGGGGAAACATTCAGTACTTC
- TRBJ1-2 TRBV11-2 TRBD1 CASSQQGGAVGYTF TGTGCCAGCAGCCAACAAGGGGGCGCGGTTGGCTACACCTTC
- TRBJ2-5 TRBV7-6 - CASSLSGQFQETQYF TGTGCCAGCAGCTTAAGCGGACAGTTCCAAGAGACCCAGTACTTC
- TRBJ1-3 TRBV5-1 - CASSQTGNTIYF TGCGCCAGCAGCCAGACAGGAAACACCATATATTTT
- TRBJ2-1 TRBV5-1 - CASSFDANNEQFF TGCGCCAGCAGCTTCGACGCGAACAATGAGCAGTTCTTC
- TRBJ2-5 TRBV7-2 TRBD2 CASSPPGLAGGLETQYF TGTGCCAGCAGCCCCCCGGGACTAGCGGGGGGTTTGGAGACCCAGTACTTC
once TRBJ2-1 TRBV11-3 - CASGDWDNEQFF TGTGCCAGCGGGGATTGGGACAATGAGCAGTTCTTC
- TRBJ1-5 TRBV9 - CASSPDGYSNQPQHF TGTGCCAGCAGTCCCGACGGATACAGCAATCAGCCCCAGCATTTT
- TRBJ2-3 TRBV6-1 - CASSEYGGGTLSTDTQYF TGTGCCAGCAGTGAATACGGCGGCGGTACTCTTAGCACAGATACGCAGTATTTT
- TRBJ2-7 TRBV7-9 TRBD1 CASSKRQGVGGEQYF TGTGCCAGCAGCAAGCGACAGGGAGTTGGAGGAGAGCAGTACTTC
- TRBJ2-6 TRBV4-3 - CASRWLGNLKNSGANVLTF TGCGCCAGCAGATGGCTAGGGAACCTAAAGAATTCTGGGGCCAACGTCCTGACTTTC
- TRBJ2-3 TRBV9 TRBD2 CASSVDSSGSADTQYF TGTGCCAGCAGCGTAGATTCCAGCGGGAGCGCAGATACGCAGTATTTT
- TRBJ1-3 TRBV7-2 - CASSSWNGNTIYF TGTGCCAGCAGCTCATGGAACGGAAACACCATATATTTT
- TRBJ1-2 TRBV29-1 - CSAPDPSGGYGYTF TGCAGCGCTCCCGACCCCAGCGGGGGCTATGGCTACACCTTC
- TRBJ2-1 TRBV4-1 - CASSWTRDSYNEQFF TGCGCCAGCAGTTGGACAAGGGATTCCTACAATGAGCAGTTCTTC
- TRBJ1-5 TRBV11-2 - CASSLTSNQPQHF TGTGCCAGCAGCTTAACGAGCAATCAGCCCCAGCATTTT
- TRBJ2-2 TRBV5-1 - CASSLQQTNTGELFF TGCGCCAGCAGCTTGCAGCAGACGAACACCGGGGAGCTGTTTTTT
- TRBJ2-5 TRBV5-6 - CASSLEERRARETQYF TGTGCCAGCAGCTTGGAGGAGCGGCGGGCCCGAGAGACCCAGTACTTC
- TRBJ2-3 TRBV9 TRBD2 CASSGGTSGVLSTDTQYF TGTGCCAGCAGCGGAGGGACTAGCGGTGTTCTGAGCACAGATACGCAGTATTTT
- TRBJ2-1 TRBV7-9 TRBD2 CASSFSPSGVGNEQFF TGTGCCAGCAGCTTCTCACCTAGCGGGGTTGGCAATGAGCAGTTCTTC
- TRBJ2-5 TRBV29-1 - CSVGPSRGQPQETQYF TGCAGCGTTGGGCCGTCAAGAGGACAGCCCCAAGAGACCCAGTACTTC
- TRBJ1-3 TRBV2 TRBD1 CASSGTGLTGNTIYF TGTGCCAGCAGTGGGACAGGCCTAACTGGAAACACCATATATTTT
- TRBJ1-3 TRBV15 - CATSRNGNTIYF TGTGCCACCAGCAGGAACGGAAACACCATATATTTT
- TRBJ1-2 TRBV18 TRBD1 CASSPIGQGSYGYTF TGTGCCAGCTCACCAATAGGACAGGGCTCCTATGGCTACACCTTC
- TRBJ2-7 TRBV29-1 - CSVSPGSYEQYF TGCAGCGTTAGTCCTGGCTCCTACGAGCAGTACTTC
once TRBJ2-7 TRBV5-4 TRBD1 CASSSGQGRYEQYF TGTGCCAGCAGCTCCGGACAGGGCCGGTACGAGCAGTACTTC
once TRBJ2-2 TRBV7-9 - CASSLSRLNTGELFF TGTGCCAGCAGCTTAAGTCGTCTGAACACCGGGGAGCTGTTTTTT
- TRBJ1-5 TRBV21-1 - CASRKQGFLSNQPQHF TGTGCCAGCCGAAAACAGGGATTTTTGAGCAATCAGCCCCAGCATTTT
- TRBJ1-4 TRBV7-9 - CASSSTGGAANEKLFF TGTGCCAGCAGCTCAACCGGGGGGGCGGCTAATGAAAAACTGTTTTTT
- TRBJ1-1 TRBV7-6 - CASSLASGRKGADTEAFF TGTGCCAGCAGCTTAGCGTCCGGCAGGAAGGGAGCGGACACTGAAGCTTTCTTT
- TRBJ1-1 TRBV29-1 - CSAAQIKGNEKVTEAFF TGCAGCGCTGCGCAGATCAAGGGTAACGAGAAGGTCACTGAAGCTTTCTTT
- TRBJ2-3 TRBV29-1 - CSVGGGLGVNTQYF TGCAGCGTGGGGGGCGGACTGGGGGTCAATACGCAGTATTTT
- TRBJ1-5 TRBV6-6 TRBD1 CASSPDRGLNQPQHF TGTGCCAGCAGCCCCGACAGGGGTCTCAATCAGCCCCAGCATTTT
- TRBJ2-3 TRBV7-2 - CASRAPLYTDTQYF TGTGCCAGCCGTGCGCCCCTTTACACAGATACGCAGTATTTT
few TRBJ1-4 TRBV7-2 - CASSQDRDEKLFF TGTGCCAGCAGCCAGGACAGAGATGAAAAACTGTTTTTT
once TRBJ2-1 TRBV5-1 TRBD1 CASSLKGQDPYNEQFF TGCGCCAGCAGCTTGAAGGGACAGGATCCCTACAATGAGCAGTTCTTC
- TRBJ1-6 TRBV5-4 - CASSLRQASSYNSPLHF TGTGCCAGCAGCTTGAGGCAGGCGAGCTCCTATAATTCACCCCTCCACTTT
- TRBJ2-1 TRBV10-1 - CASRKRGARKNYNEQFF TGCGCCAGCAGGAAACGCGGGGCGCGAAAAAACTACAATGAGCAGTTCTTC
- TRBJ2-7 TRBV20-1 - CSATPYEQYF TGCAGTGCTACACCCTACGAGCAGTACTTC